The 19 T cell receptor beta chains given below trace back to one sample, sequenced in a study of cytomegalovirus exposure and HLA in healthy donors. The PCR employed 60 Vbeta primers together with 13 Jbeta primers. Libraries were prepared by immunoSEQ multiplex PCR; TCRdb keeps only in-frame clonotypes and omits some of them. Found here are approximately 190,000 clones, 81% of them singletons; the top ten hold 3.8%. The sample consisted of PBMCs. All receptors derive from a man aged 50 or older in good health and CMV-seronegative.

This rearrangement joins TRBV4-1 to TRBJ2-7; 11 bases line up with TRBD1. The CDR3 covers 15 residues. The germline gives CDR1 MGHRA, CDR2 YSYEKL. Trimming at V came to 4 bases and at J to 4 bases, leaving 6 bases not matched to a gene. CDR3 region: CASSPIGTGGYEQYF. The CDR3 DNA reads as TGCGCCAGCAGCCCAATCGGGACAGGGGGTTACGAGCAGTACTTC.

This sequence joins TRBV9 and TRBJ2-1; perhaps TRBD2 as D (5 bases). The CDR3 length is 15 residues. V gave up 4 bases and J gave up 9 bases, with 20 bases separating them. Germline lookup yields CDR1 SGDLS and CDR2 YYNGEE. This CDR3 is CASSSRALARVEQFF. The CDR3 DNA is TGTGCCAGCAGCTCACGTGCGCTAGCCCGCGTTGAGCAGTTCTTC.

CDR3 in DNA: TGTGCCAGCAGTCTGGAGGGGGGGCCGGGCACAGATACGCAGTATTTT. Translated: CASSLEGGPGTDTQYF. The V gene is TRBV6-4, the J gene TRBJ2-3; D might be TRBD2 (7 bases). Germline values: CDR1 MRHNA, CDR2 SNTAGT. Trimming removed 5 bases at V and 1 base at J, with 16 bases between. The CDR3 consists of 16 residues.

This chain uses TRBV7-2 with TRBJ2-1, with 8 bases fitting TRBD2. CDR3 length: 17 amino acids. Germline V gene data show CDR1 as SGHTA and CDR2 as FQGNSA. V was pared by 3 bases and J by 2 bases, with 9 bases of the junction left unmatched. The DNA of the CDR3 is TGTGCCAGCAGCTTCTCCGCGGGGGGCCGAGCCTACAATGAGCAGTTCTTC. Residues: CASSFSAGGRAYNEQFF.

This clone was seen more than once but under ten times. This rearrangement joins TRBV7-9 to TRBJ1-5; D is unresolved. The ends were cut back, 3 bases at V and 1 base at J, with 4 bases in the middle. This CDR3 is 13 amino acids long. Germline lookup yields CDR1 SEHNR and CDR2 FQNEAQ (reference sequence). The CDR3 DNA is TGTGCCAGCAGCTTCTCGAGCAATCAGCCCCAGCATTTT. This sequence encodes CASSFSSNQPQHF. The full variable domain, its missing parts supplied by reference TRBV7-9 and TRBJ1-5, is DTGVSQNPRHKITKRGQNVTFRCDPISEHNRLYWYRQTLGQGPEFLTYFQNEAQLEKSRLLSDRFSAERPKGSFSTLEIQRTEQGDSAMYLCASSFSSNQPQHFGDGTRLSIL.

In this sample, this clone turned up a few times. V and J are TRBV19 and TRBJ1-4; D possibly corresponds to TRBD1 (6 bases). V lost 5 bases and J lost 5, with 12 bases in between. This CDR3 is built from 14 residues. Germline V gives CDR1 LNHDA, CDR2 SQIVND (reference sequence). DNA of the CDR3: TGTGCCAGTAGTTCCGACAGGAGGAATGAAAAACTGTTTTTT. Amino acids: CASSSDRRNEKLFF.

This chain links TRBV7-9 with TRBJ1-1; 7 bases align to TRBD1. CDR3 length: 13 amino acids. Looked up from germline, CDR1 is SEHNR and CDR2 is FQNEAQ (reference sequence). The trim removed 5 bases at V and 7 bases at J, leaving 7 bases unmatched. This chain's CDR3 is CASSVRDRVEAFF. CDR3 nucleotide sequence: TGTGCCAGCAGCGTCCGGGACAGAGTTGAAGCTTTCTTT.

The V gene is TRBV27, the J gene TRBJ2-2, with TRBD1 matching 10 bases. The junction had 4 bases not matched to a gene; V was cut back by 5 bases and J by 4 bases. Germline CDR1 and CDR2: MNHEY and SMNVEV (reference sequence). The CDR3 runs to 15 residues. CDR3 DNA sequence: TGTGCCAGCAGTAGGACAGGGGGTCTCACCGGGGAGCTGTTTTTT. Encoded protein: CASSRTGGLTGELFF.

The chain combines TRBV7-2 with TRBJ2-3; D remains ambiguous. Germline-derived CDR1 and CDR2 are SGHTA and FQGNSA. This CDR3 is 12 amino acids long. Trimming stripped 1 base from V and 7 bases from J, with 6 bases between. The CDR3 sequence is CASSLELNTQYF. CDR3 nucleotide sequence: TGTGCCAGCAGCTTAGAACTTAATACGCAGTATTTT.

This chain joins TRBV7-2 and TRBJ1-1; D might be TRBD1 (5 bases). Trimming removed 2 bases at V and 6 bases at J, with 13 bases between. The length of the CDR3 is 14 residues. Germline CDR1 is SGHTA and CDR2 is FQGNSA. The CDR3 sequence is CASSLRGGNPEAFF. Written as DNA, the CDR3 is TGTGCCAGCAGCTTACGCGGGGGTAACCCTGAAGCTTTCTTT.

V and J are TRBV5-6 and TRBJ2-1; a weak D match, TRBD1 (6 bases). Germline lookup yields CDR1 SGHDT and CDR2 YYEEEE. The CDR3 runs 16 residues. V shed 7 bases and J shed 0 bases, with 17 bases lying between them. CDR3 loop: CASRGAGVSSYNEQFF. The CDR3 DNA reads TGTGCCAGCCGCGGCGCAGGGGTTAGCTCCTACAATGAGCAGTTCTTC.

This clone was recorded a few times. The chain joins TRBV29-1 to TRBJ1-5, with 7 bases matching TRBD1. The germline CDR1 and CDR2 sequences are SQVTM and ANQGSEA. J gave up 2 bases and V 6 bases, and 7 bases lay outside the gene matches. CDR3 size: 14 residues. CDR3: CSVKSGTGNQPQHF. The CDR3 nucleotides are TGCAGCGTCAAATCCGGGACAGGCAATCAGCCCCAGCATTTT.

This chain uses TRBV18 with TRBJ1-5; TRBD1 matches at 12 bases. Germline CDR1 is KGHSH and CDR2 is LQKENI. Unmatched junction bases numbered 5, after V lost 0 bases and J lost 2 bases. The CDR3 contains 18 residues. The CDR3 spells CASSPPGQGAFGNQPQHF. CDR3 coding DNA: TGTGCCAGCTCACCACCGGGACAGGGGGCCTTCGGCAATCAGCCCCAGCATTTT.

The rearrangement links TRBV6-1 to TRBJ1-4; 7 bases align to TRBD1. The CDR3 sequence is 15 residues long. Germline V lookup: CDR1 MNHNS, CDR2 SASEGT. The ends lost 4 bases at V and 3 bases at J; junction bases unmatched: 5. This CDR3 reads CASSGGQASNEKLFF. CDR3 bases: TGTGCCAGCAGTGGAGGACAGGCGTCTAATGAAAAACTGTTTTTT.

This clone occurred a few times. The chain combines TRBV29-1 with TRBJ2-7; D remains ambiguous. V gave up 4 bases and J gave up 2 bases, with 9 bases separating them. CDR3 size: 12 residues. Germline values: CDR1 SQVTM, CDR2 ANQGSEA. CDR3 in DNA: TGCAGCGTTGTTGTAGATACCTACGAGCAGTACTTC. Its protein is CSVVVDTYEQYF.

The CDR3 reads CASSPSGTVETQYF. Here the CDR3 DNA reads TGTGCCAGCAGCCCCTCCGGGACAGTAGAGACCCAGTACTTC. The chain joins TRBV11-2 to TRBJ2-5; 7 nucleotides align to TRBD1. Trimming at V came to 5 bases and at J to 4 bases, leaving 7 bases not matched to a gene. The germline V gene has CDR1 SGHAT and CDR2 FQNNGV. There are 14 residues in the CDR3.

The chain couples TRBV13 to TRBJ1-3, with TRBD1 as a possible D gene (6 bases). Trimming cost V 5 bases and J 0 bases, with 11 bases left between them. Germline assignment: CDR1 PRHDT and CDR2 FYEKMQ (reference sequence). This CDR3 contains 15 residues. In nucleotides, the CDR3 is TGTGCCAGCAGCCCAGGGGTCAACTCTGGAAACACCATATATTTT. Translated: CASSPGVNSGNTIYF.

The rearrangement joins TRBV19 to TRBJ1-5; maybe TRBD1 (6 bases). The CDR3 runs 15 residues. V lost 3 bases, J lost 0 bases, and 9 bases lay in between. CDR1 is LNHDA and CDR2 is SQIVND in the germline V gene (reference sequence). The CDR3 sequence is CASSIGTTSNQPQHF. The CDR3, as DNA: TGTGCCAGTAGTATCGGGACAACTAGCAATCAGCCCCAGCATTTT. The full variable domain, its missing parts supplied by reference TRBV19 and TRBJ1-5, is DGGITQSPKYLFRKEGQNVTLSCEQNLNHDAMYWYRQDPGQGLRLIYYSQIVNDFQKGDIAEGYSVSREKKESFPLTVTSAQKNPTAFYLCASSIGTTSNQPQHFGDGTRLSIL.

V gene TRBV5-6 combines with J gene TRBJ2-7, with D possibly being TRBD1 (6 bases). The germline V gene encodes CDR1 SGHDT and CDR2 YYEEEE. The CDR3 totals 13 residues. V was shortened by 4 bases and J by 2 bases, with 10 bases between the two germline ends. The CDR3 sequence: CASSGQTTYEQYF. In DNA, the CDR3 is TGTGCCAGCAGCGGACAGACTACCTACGAGCAGTACTTC.